These 28 T cell receptor beta chains came from one sample sequenced in a study of cytomegalovirus exposure and HLA in healthy donors. The study ran its PCR with 60 Vbeta and 13 Jbeta primers. This table comes from immunoSEQ multiplex PCR, and its TCRdb copy is limited to in-frame clones, with some not included. The sample shows 95,000 to 150,000 clones, and roughly 3.5% sits with its ten largest clones. The sequencing input was PBMCs. The receptors shown here come from a man between 18 and 35 years old in good health and CMV-seronegative.

This chain joins TRBV9 and TRBJ2-1; D possibly corresponds to TRBD2 (6 bases). CDR3 length equals 15 residues. V shed 0 bases and J shed 6 bases, with 13 bases lying between them. Looked up from germline, CDR1 is SGDLS and CDR2 is YYNGEE. CDR3 sequence: CASSVEREVGNEQFF. DNA for the CDR3: TGTGCCAGCAGCGTAGAAAGGGAGGTCGGCAATGAGCAGTTCTTC.

A remark on this clone: Distinct nucleotide sequences in the sample also encode this CDR3. The chain joins TRBV5-1 to TRBJ1-1; D is ambiguous. Germline V lookup: CDR1 SGHRS, CDR2 YFSETQ. The CDR3 covers 14 residues. V lost 0 bases and J 0 bases, leaving 6 bases between the germline ends. This CDR3 reads CASSLGQVNTEAFF. The DNA of the CDR3 is TGCGCCAGCAGCTTGGGCCAGGTGAACACTGAAGCTTTCTTT.

The chain employs TRBV7-9 and TRBJ2-7; TRBD1 is a possible D gene (6 bases). The V gene's germline CDR1 is SEHNR and CDR2 FQNEAQ (reference sequence). The V and J ends lost 4 bases and 0 bases respectively, with 10 bases between them. The CDR3 runs 14 residues. The CDR3 reads CASSSGTNSYEQYF. In nucleotides, the CDR3 is TGTGCCAGCAGCTCCGGGACAAACTCCTACGAGCAGTACTTC.

The genes are TRBV11-2 and TRBJ1-2; 8 bases map to TRBD1. Trimming cost V 1 base and J 6 bases; bases outside gene matches: 4. CDR1 is SGHAT and CDR2 is FQNNGV in the germline V gene. This CDR3 is 14 amino acids long. CDR3 nucleotide sequence: TGTGCCAGCAGCTTAGGCCTGACAGGGGATGGCTACACCTTC. Translation gives CASSLGLTGDGYTF.

The gene calls are TRBV5-1 and TRBJ2-5, with a weak D call TRBD1 (9 bases). Judging by the DNA end, TRBJ2-7 fits better; the J call may be wrong. Germline V gene lookup returns CDR1 SGHRS and CDR2 YFSETQ. This CDR3 is 17 amino acids long. The CDR3 sequence: CASSKGQGRTSTYEQYF. CDR3 bases: TGCGCCAGCAGCAAGGGACAGGGACGGACTAGCACCTACGAGCAGTACTTC.

This rearrangement joins TRBV2 to TRBJ1-3; D remains unclear. The ends were cut back, 7 bases at V and 0 bases at J, with 10 bases in the middle. CDR3 length: 14 amino acids. Looked up from germline, CDR1 is SNHLY and CDR2 is FYNNEI. The CDR3 DNA sequence: TGTGCCAGCACCGAGGAGATCTCTGGAAACACCATATATTTT. It yields the protein CASTEEISGNTIYF.

This rearrangement joins TRBV9 to TRBJ2-1; 9 nucleotides match TRBD2. CDR3 length: 17 residues. The V gene's germline CDR1 is SGDLS and CDR2 YYNGEE. Losses at the gene ends were 3 bases for V and 4 bases for J; bases not matched to a gene: 11. The CDR3 region has the DNA TGTGCCAGCAGCGCCCCCCCGGGTAGCGGGAGATACAATGAGCAGTTCTTC. This codes for CASSAPPGSGRYNEQFF.

The V and J genes are TRBV6-5 and TRBJ1-1; D is ambiguous. Between the trimmed V and J ends, which lost 2 bases and 3 bases, there was a span of 10 bases. Per germline, CDR1 MNHEY and CDR2 SVGAGI. The CDR3 covers 14 residues. In DNA, the CDR3 is TGTGCCAGCAGTTACGGGCAAGCGGACACTGAAGCTTTCTTT. Translating gives CASSYGQADTEAFF.

The J gene is TRBJ2-7, the V gene TRBV6-5, with TRBD2 identical over 9 bases. CDR3 length: 15 residues. Germline CDR1 and CDR2: MNHEY and SVGAGI. V dropped 6 bases and J dropped 4; count of bases not matched to a gene: 10. The CDR3 DNA reads as TGTGCCAGCAGCCCGAGGCGGGAGGGCTCATACGAGCAGTACTTC. Translating it yields CASSPRREGSYEQYF.

The genes are TRBV7-8 and TRBJ2-2; unclear D gene. Trimming cost V 2 bases and J 3 bases, with 4 bases left between them. The CDR3 extends over 13 amino acids. The V gene's germline CDR1 is SGHVS and CDR2 FQNEAQ. The CDR3 region is CASSLYDTGELFF. CDR3 sequence (DNA): TGTGCCAGCAGCTTATATGACACCGGGGAGCTGTTTTTT.

The chain employs TRBV10-3 and TRBJ2-5; D is possibly TRBD1 (5 bases). Gene TRBJ2-7 matches the end of the DNA better, so the J call may be wrong. CDR1 is ENHRY, CDR2 SYGVKD, per germline. This CDR3 is 12 amino acids long. The CDR3 sequence: CAIQAPSYEQYF. The CDR3 nucleotides are TGTGCCATACAGGCGCCTTCCTACGAGCAGTACTTC.

The V call is TRBV6-6, the J call TRBJ1-3; D unresolved. This CDR3 contains 15 residues. The V gene lost 5 bases and the J gene lost 0 bases, with 11 bases spanning the gap. Per the germline V gene, CDR1 is MNHNY and CDR2 is SVGAGI (reference sequence). The CDR3: CASSLRLSSGNTIYF. The CDR3 nucleotides read TGTGCCAGCAGTCTCCGACTGAGCTCTGGAAACACCATATATTTT.

The genes are TRBV9 and TRBJ1-5; 7 bases are shared with TRBD1. The CDR3 consists of 15 residues. V trimming: 5 bases; J trimming: 3 bases; junction bases outside the gene matches: 8. Per germline, CDR1 SGDLS and CDR2 YYNGEE. The CDR3 sequence is CASSSQDRINQPQHF. CDR3 DNA sequence: TGTGCCAGCAGTTCACAGGACAGGATCAATCAGCCCCAGCATTTT.

Written as DNA, the CDR3 is TGTGCCAGCAGACCCGGGACAGACTACAATGAGCAGTTCTTC. This gives the protein CASRPGTDYNEQFF. The chain has TRBV5-4 and TRBJ2-1, with 7 bases that match TRBD1. Unmatched junction bases numbered 5, after V lost 5 bases and J lost 3 bases. The CDR3 consists of 14 residues. Germline assignment: CDR1 SGHNT and CDR2 YYREEE (reference sequence).

The genes are TRBV19 and TRBJ1-2; 7 bases align to TRBD1. V was pared by 5 bases and J by 6 bases, with 18 bases of the junction left unmatched. There are 17 residues in the CDR3. The germline V gene encodes CDR1 LNHDA and CDR2 SQIVND (reference sequence). CDR3 protein: CASSPDRLGVPRDGYTF. The CDR3 DNA reads TGTGCCAGTAGTCCGGACAGGTTAGGAGTGCCGCGAGATGGCTACACCTTC.

The chain employs TRBV11-2 and TRBJ2-3, with 9 bases matching TRBD2. This CDR3 has 17 amino acids. From germline, CDR1 is SGHAT and CDR2 FQNNGV. The V segment lost 5 bases and the J segment 5 bases; nucleotides outside the gene matches: 14. CDR3 amino acids: CASSRDSASGVIDTQYF. In DNA form, the CDR3 reads TGTGCCAGCAGCCGGGACTCAGCTAGCGGGGTGATAGATACGCAGTATTTT.

The rearrangement links TRBV5-1 to TRBJ2-7; 7 bases fit TRBD1. This CDR3 is built from 12 residues. Germline V gives CDR1 SGHRS, CDR2 YFSETQ. Trimming cost V 4 bases and J 2 bases; bases outside gene matches: 0. In nucleotides, the CDR3 is TGCGCCAGCAGCCAGGGGGCCTACGAGCAGTACTTC. Translated: CASSQGAYEQYF.

The chain joins TRBV28 to TRBJ1-2; TRBD1 is a possible D gene (5 bases). Trimming stripped 6 bases from V and 3 bases from J, with 17 bases between. Germline V gene lookup returns CDR1 MDHEN and CDR2 SYDVKM. CDR3 length: 15 amino acids. DNA of the CDR3: TGTGCCAGCAGCCAGGGCGTGACAAGCGACTATGGCTACACCTTC. Its translation is CASSQGVTSDYGYTF.

The CDR3 spells CASRLRLADNEQFF. The CDR3 coding sequence is TGTGCCAGCAGGCTAAGACTAGCGGACAATGAGCAGTTCTTC. The rearrangement links TRBV2 to TRBJ2-1; 9 bases are shared with TRBD2. J gave up 5 bases and V 6 bases, and 5 bases lay outside the gene matches. This CDR3 spans 14 amino acids. Germline loops: CDR1 SNHLY, CDR2 FYNNEI.

V usage is TRBV18 and J usage is TRBJ2-1; 12 nucleotides align to TRBD2. The V gene end was trimmed by 3 bases and the J gene end by 7 bases; junction bases not matched to a gene: 7. Germline CDR1 reads KGHSH; CDR2 reads LQKENI. The CDR3 is 16 amino acids. For the CDR3, the DNA is TGTGCCAGCTCACCTCGGACTAGCGGGAATAAGAATGAGCAGTTCTTC. It is translated as CASSPRTSGNKNEQFF.

The chain links TRBV7-9 to TRBJ1-2; D possibly corresponds to TRBD1 (5 bases). Germline V CDR1 and CDR2: SEHNR, FQNEAQ (reference sequence). This CDR3 contains 13 residues. With 2 bases removed from V and 8 bases from J, the gap between germline ends came to 12 bases. The CDR3 reads CASSLRGNEGYTF. CDR3 in DNA: TGTGCCAGCAGCTTACGGGGGAATGAGGGCTACACCTTC. The entire variable domain, with the rest obtained from reference TRBV7-9 and TRBJ1-2, is as follows: DTGVSQNPRHKITKRGQNVTFRCDPISEHNRLYWYRQTLGQGPEFLTYFQNEAQLEKSRLLSDRFSAERPKGSFSTLEIQRTEQGDSAMYLCASSLRGNEGYTFGSGTRLTVV.

As regards this clone: One end of the junction is discordant with germline, which a read error may explain. The chain links TRBV7-9 to TRBJ2-2; the match to TRBD2 covers 7 bases. This CDR3 comprises 17 residues. In germline, CDR1 is SEHNR, CDR2 FQNEAQ (reference sequence). The DNA for the CDR3 is TGTGCCAGCAGCTTAGCGGACGGGGGGTGGAACACCGGGGAGCTGTCTTTT. This sequence encodes CASSLADGGWNTGELSF. The whole variable domain, filled in from reference TRBV7-9 and TRBJ2-2, reads DTGVSQNPRHKITKRGQNVTFRCDPISEHNRLYWYRQTLGQGPEFLTYFQNEAQLEKSRLLSDRFSAERPKGSFSTLEIQRTEQGDSAMYLCASSLADGGWNTGELSFGEGSRLTVL.

CDR3 coding DNA: TGCAGTGCTGGACACATATCTGAGCAGTTCTTC. It specifies CSAGHISEQFF. V gene TRBV20-1 combines with J gene TRBJ2-1; a weak D match, TRBD1 (5 bases). From germline, CDR1 is DFQATT and CDR2 SNEGSKA (reference sequence). Trimming left V 5 bases short and J 9 bases short, with 11 bases between. The CDR3 extends over 11 amino acids.

The chain couples TRBV7-9 to TRBJ1-2; 9 bases match TRBD1. The CDR3 is 14 residues long. Per the germline V gene, CDR1 is SEHNR and CDR2 is FQNEAQ (reference sequence). Trimming cost V 7 bases and J 2 bases; bases outside gene matches: 5. The DNA for the CDR3 is TGTGCCAGCAACCCCGGGACAGGGAACTATGGCTACACCTTC. Protein product: CASNPGTGNYGYTF.

The chain has TRBV9 and TRBJ2-1; 8 bases map to TRBD1. J was trimmed by 4 bases and V by 4 bases; bases with no gene match: 10. Germline CDR1 and CDR2: SGDLS and YYNGEE. The CDR3 covers 16 residues. CDR3 region: CASSFTGTGPYNEQFF. The CDR3 nucleotides are TGTGCCAGCAGCTTCACCGGGACAGGTCCTTACAATGAGCAGTTCTTC.

The gene calls are TRBV28 and TRBJ2-7, with 11 nucleotides matching TRBD1. The germline V gene encodes CDR1 MDHEN and CDR2 SYDVKM. Trimming at V came to 5 bases and at J to 0 bases, leaving 6 bases not matched to a gene. The CDR3 consists of 16 residues. The CDR3 DNA reads TGTGCCAGCAGTACCCCGGACAGGGGGCTCTCCTACGAGCAGTACTTC. It specifies CASSTPDRGLSYEQYF.

This chain links TRBV6-5 with TRBJ2-7, with D maybe TRBD1 (5 bases). The CDR3 consists of 14 residues. Deletions cut 6 bases from V and 0 bases from J, with 12 bases between. Germline lookup yields CDR1 MNHEY and CDR2 SVGAGI. The CDR3 spells CASRRGRSSYEQYF. DNA of the CDR3: TGTGCCAGCAGAAGGGGCAGGAGCTCCTACGAGCAGTACTTC.

V and J are TRBV7-9 and TRBJ2-6, with D hard to call. The V end lost 5 bases, the J end lost 1 base, and 3 bases lay between the germline ends. This CDR3 spans 13 amino acids. Germline assignment: CDR1 SEHNR and CDR2 FQNEAQ (reference sequence). The CDR3 spells CASSPSGANVLTF. For the CDR3, the DNA is TGTGCCAGCAGCCCGTCTGGGGCCAACGTCCTGACTTTC. Variable domain in full (rest from reference TRBV7-9 and TRBJ2-6): DTGVSQNPRHKITKRGQNVTFRCDPISEHNRLYWYRQTLGQGPEFLTYFQNEAQLEKSRLLSDRFSAERPKGSFSTLEIQRTEQGDSAMYLCASSPSGANVLTFGAGSRLTVL.